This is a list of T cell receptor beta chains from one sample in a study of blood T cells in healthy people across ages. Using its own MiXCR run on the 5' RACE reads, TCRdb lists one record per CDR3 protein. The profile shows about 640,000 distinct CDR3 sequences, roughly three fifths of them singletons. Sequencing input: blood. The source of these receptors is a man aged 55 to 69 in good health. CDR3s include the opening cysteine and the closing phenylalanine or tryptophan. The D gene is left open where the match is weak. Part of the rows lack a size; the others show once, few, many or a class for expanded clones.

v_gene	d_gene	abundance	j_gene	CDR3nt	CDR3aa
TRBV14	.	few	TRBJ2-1	TGTGCCAGCAGCCCGACAGACCCCATCTACAATGAGCAGTTCTTC	CASSPTDPIYNEQFF
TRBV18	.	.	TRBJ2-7	TGTGCCAGCTCAGAGTTGGGGCCAACATACGAGCAGTACTTC	CASSELGPTYEQYF
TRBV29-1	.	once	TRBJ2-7	TGCAGCGTTGGGGGAGCATGCGAGCAGTACTTC	CSVGGACEQYF
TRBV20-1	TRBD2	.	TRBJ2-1	TGCAGTGCAGGAAGGACTAGCGGGGGGACAACATACAATGAGCAGTTCTTC	CSAGRTSGGTTYNEQFF
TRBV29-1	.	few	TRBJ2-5	TGCAGCGTTGGCCGACGGGACTCGCAAGAGACCCAGTACTTC	CSVGRRDSQETQYF
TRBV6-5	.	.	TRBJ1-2	TGTGCCAGCAGTTATTTGAAGAACTATGGCTACACCTTC	CASSYLKNYGYTF
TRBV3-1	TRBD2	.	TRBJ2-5	TGTGCCAGCAGCCACCTAGCGGGAAAAGAGACCCAGTACTTC	CASSHLAGKETQYF
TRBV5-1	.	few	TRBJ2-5	TGTGCCAGCAGCTCGACAGTTCAAGAGACCCAGTACTTC	CASSSTVQETQYF
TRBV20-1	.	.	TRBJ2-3	TGCAGTGCGCCCCGGGAGAGCACAGATACGCAGTATTTT	CSAPRESTDTQYF
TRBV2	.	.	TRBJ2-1	TGTGCCAGCAGAGGACAGAGCTCCTACAATGAGCAGTTCTTC	CASRGQSSYNEQFF
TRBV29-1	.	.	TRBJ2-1	TGCAGCGTTGATGAGTCAAGGGACAATGAGCAGTTCTTC	CSVDESRDNEQFF
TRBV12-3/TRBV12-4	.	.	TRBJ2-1	TGTGCCAGCAGTTTAAAAAGCGGCAGGGTTGCCGTGGGGGGCAATGAGCAGTTCTTC	CASSLKSGRVAVGGNEQFF
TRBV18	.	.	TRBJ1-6	TGTGCCAGCTCACCACGGGACGGTTATGGTTCACCCCTCCACTTT	CASSPRDGYGSPLHF
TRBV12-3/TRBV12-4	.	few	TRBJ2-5	TGTGCCAGCAGGCAAACCCAAGAGACCCAGTACTTC	CASRQTQETQYF
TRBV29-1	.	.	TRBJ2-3	TGCAGCGTTTTCGGGGTTTGGACAGATACGCAGTATTTT	CSVFGVWTDTQYF
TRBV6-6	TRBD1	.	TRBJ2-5	TGTGCCAGCAGTTACTTAGGGACAGGGTCTGATGAGCAGTACTTC	CASSYLGTGSDEQYF
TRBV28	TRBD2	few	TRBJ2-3	TGTGCCAGCAGTTTAACCCTAGCGGGGGGTGCCCATACGCAGTATTTT	CASSLTLAGGAHTQYF
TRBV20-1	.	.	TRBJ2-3	TGCAGTGCTAGGACTCCGACGACGACCACAGATACGCAGTATTTT	CSARTPTTTTDTQYF
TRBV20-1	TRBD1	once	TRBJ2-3	TGCAGTGCTCGAGCAGGGGGTCAGGGGGATACGCAGTATTTT	CSARAGGQGDTQYF
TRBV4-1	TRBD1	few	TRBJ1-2	TGCGCCAGCAGCCTCTCAGGGGGGGTAAACTATGGCTACACCTTC	CASSLSGGVNYGYTF
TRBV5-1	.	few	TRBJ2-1	TGCGCCAGCAGCCGTGATTCTAGCCGCAATGAGCAGTTCTTC	CASSRDSSRNEQFF
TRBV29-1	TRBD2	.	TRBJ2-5	TGCAGCGTTGAAGTCCTAGCGGGGGACTTGTACCAAGAGACCCAGTACTTC	CSVEVLAGDLYQETQYF
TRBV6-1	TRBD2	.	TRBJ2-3	TGTGCCAGCAGCCCGGGACTAGCGGGGCTCGGGAGAGATACGCAGTATTTT	CASSPGLAGLGRDTQYF
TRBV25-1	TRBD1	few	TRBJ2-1	TGTGCCAGCAGTGAATGGACAGGGTCCTACAATGAGCAGTTCTTC	CASSEWTGSYNEQFF
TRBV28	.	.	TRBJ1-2	TGTGCCAGCAGCCCAGGGGAGTGGGGCTACACCTTC	CASSPGEWGYTF
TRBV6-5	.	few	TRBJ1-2	TGTGCCAGCAGTGGCCGGGGCCTTTCCTATGGCTACACCTTC	CASSGRGLSYGYTF
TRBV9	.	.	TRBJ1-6	TGTGCCAGCAGCGTTTTAGGGAATACAGATTCACCCCTCCACTTT	CASSVLGNTDSPLHF
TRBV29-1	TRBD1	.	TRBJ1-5	TGCAGCGCTGCGACAGGGACCGGCAATCAGCCCCAGCATTTT	CSAATGTGNQPQHF
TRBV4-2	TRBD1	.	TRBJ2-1	TGTGCCAGCAGCCAAGATTTGAGGGGGCGGCAGTTCTTC	CASSQDLRGRQFF
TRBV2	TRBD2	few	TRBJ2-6	TGTGCCAGCAGTGGCATCGGGGGGTCTGGGGCCAACGTCCTGACTTTC	CASSGIGGSGANVLTF
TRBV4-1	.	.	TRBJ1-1	TGCGCCAGCAGCCAAGGTGTTGGGCGGACCCCGATGTACACTGAAGCTTTCTTT	CASSQGVGRTPMYTEAFF
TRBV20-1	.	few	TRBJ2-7	TGCAGTGCGAGTGGCCCAAACTACGAGCAGTACTTC	CSASGPNYEQYF
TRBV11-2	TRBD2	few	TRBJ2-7	TGTGCCAGCAGCTACCTAGCGGGGGGGAACCACTACGAGCAGTACTTC	CASSYLAGGNHYEQYF
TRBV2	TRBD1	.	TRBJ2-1	TGTGCCAGCAGGGACGACAGGGGGCGGGCCAATGAGCAGTTCTTC	CASRDDRGRANEQFF
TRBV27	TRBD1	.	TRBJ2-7	TGTGCCAGCAGTGCCTCCGGGACAGCCTGGGAGCAGTACTTC	CASSASGTAWEQYF
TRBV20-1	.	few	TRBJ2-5	TGCAGTGCAAGGACCGGAGGTGGTTTAGAGACCCAGTACTTC	CSARTGGGLETQYF
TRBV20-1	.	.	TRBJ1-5	TGCAGTGCTAGAATGGTGGGGGGGAGCTTCGGCAATCAGCCCCAGCATTTT	CSARMVGGSFGNQPQHF
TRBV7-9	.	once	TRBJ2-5	TGTGCCAGCAGCTCTAGGGAAATGACATCTATACGAGTGGAGCAGTACTTC	CASSSREMTSIRVEQYF
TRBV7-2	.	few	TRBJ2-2	TGTGCCAGCAGCCGGGGCAGGGCGAACACCGGGGAGCTGTTTTTT	CASSRGRANTGELFF
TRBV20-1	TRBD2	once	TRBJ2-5	TGCAGTGCACAGCGGGGGGGACCCCAAGAGACCCAGTACTTC	CSAQRGGPQETQYF
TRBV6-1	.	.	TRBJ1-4	TGTGCCAGCAGTGAAAGGGGGGAGGCTAATGAAAAACTGTTTTTT	CASSERGEANEKLFF
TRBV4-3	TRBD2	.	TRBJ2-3	TGCGCCAGCAGCCAAGATCGATCGAGCGGGAGGTCAGATACGCAGTATTTT	CASSQDRSSGRSDTQYF
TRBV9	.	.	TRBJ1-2	TGTGCCAGCAGCGTAGGAGGTCTAGCTAACTATGGCTACACCTTC	CASSVGGLANYGYTF